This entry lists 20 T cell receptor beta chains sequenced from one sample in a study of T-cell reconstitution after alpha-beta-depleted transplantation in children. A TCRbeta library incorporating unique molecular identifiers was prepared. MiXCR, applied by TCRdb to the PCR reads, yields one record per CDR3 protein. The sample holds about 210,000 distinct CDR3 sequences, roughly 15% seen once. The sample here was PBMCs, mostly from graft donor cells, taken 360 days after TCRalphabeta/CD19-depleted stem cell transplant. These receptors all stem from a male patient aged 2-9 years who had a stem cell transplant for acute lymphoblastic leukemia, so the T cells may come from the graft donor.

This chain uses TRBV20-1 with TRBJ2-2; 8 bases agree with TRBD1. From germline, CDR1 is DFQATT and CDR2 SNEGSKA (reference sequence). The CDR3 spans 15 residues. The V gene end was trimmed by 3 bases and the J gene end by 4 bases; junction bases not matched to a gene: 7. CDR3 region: CSASRAQGGTGELFF. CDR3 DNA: TGCAGTGCTAGTCGGGCACAGGGGGGCACCGGGGAGCTGTTTTTT.

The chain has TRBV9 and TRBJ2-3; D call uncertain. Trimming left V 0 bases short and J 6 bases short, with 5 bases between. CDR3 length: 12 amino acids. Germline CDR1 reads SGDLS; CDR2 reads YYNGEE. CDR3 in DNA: TGTGCCAGCAGCGTAGGCGTGGATACGCAGTATTTT. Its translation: CASSVGVDTQYF.

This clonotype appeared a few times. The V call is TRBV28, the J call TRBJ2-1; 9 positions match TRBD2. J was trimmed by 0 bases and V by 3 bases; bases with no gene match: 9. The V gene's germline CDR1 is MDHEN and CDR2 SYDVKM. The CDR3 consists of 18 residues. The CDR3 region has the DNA TGTGCCAGCAGTTTTGGTACTAGCGGGTTTAGCTCCTACAATGAGCAGTTCTTC. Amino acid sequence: CASSFGTSGFSSYNEQFF.

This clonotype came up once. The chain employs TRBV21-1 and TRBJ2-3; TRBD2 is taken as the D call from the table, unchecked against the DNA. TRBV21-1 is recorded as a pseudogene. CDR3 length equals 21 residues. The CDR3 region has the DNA TGTGCCAGCAGCAAAGGTCCCACTAGCGGGGGGGAAGTGTGTCACACAGATACGCAGTATTTT. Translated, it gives CASSKGPTSGGEVCHTDTQYF.

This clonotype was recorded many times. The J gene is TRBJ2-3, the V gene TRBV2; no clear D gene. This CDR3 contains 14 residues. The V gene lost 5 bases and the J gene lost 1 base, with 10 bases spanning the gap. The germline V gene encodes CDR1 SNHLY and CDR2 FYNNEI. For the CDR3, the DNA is TGTGCCAGCAGTCCCCGCGCGGGCACAGATACGCAGTATTTT. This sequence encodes CASSPRAGTDTQYF.

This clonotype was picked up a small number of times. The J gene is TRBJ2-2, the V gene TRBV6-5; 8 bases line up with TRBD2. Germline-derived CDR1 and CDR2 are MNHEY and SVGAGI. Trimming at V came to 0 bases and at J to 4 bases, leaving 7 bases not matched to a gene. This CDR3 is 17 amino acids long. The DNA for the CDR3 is TGTGCCAGCAGTTACTCATCCGGGACTAGTTTCACCGGGGAGCTGTTTTTT. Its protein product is CASSYSSGTSFTGELFF.

CDR3 sequence (DNA): TGCAGTGCTAGAGATCTGCGGGGCCCCACCGGGGAGCTGTTTTTT. This gives the protein CSARDLRGPTGELFF. The V and J genes are TRBV20-1 and TRBJ2-2; a possible D gene is TRBD2 (6 bases). Germline lookup yields CDR1 DFQATT and CDR2 SNEGSKA (reference sequence). V was cut by 0 bases and J by 4 bases, with 12 bases left in between. The length of the CDR3 is 15 residues.

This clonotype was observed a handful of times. CDR3 sequence (DNA): TGTGCCAGCAGTGTATTGGACAAAAGCTCTGGGGCCAACGTCCTGACTTTC. It specifies CASSVLDKSSGANVLTF. The chain employs TRBV27 and TRBJ2-6; tentative D call: TRBD1 (5 bases). This CDR3 has 17 amino acids. Germline V gene lookup returns CDR1 MNHEY and CDR2 SMNVEV (reference sequence). V lost 5 bases and J lost 0, with 14 bases in between.

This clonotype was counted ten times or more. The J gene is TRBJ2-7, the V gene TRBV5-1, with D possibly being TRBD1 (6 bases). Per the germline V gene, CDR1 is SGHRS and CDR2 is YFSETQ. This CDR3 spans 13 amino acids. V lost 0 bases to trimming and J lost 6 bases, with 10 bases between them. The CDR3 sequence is CASSLGTAFEQYF. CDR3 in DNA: TGCGCCAGCAGCTTGGGGACAGCCTTCGAGCAGTACTTC. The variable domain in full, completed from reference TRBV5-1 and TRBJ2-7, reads KAGVTQTPRYLIKTRGQQVTLSCSPISGHRSVSWYQQTPGQGLQFLFEYFSETQRNKGNFPGRFSGRQFSNSRSEMNVSTLELGDSALYLCASSLGTAFEQYFGPGTRLTVT.

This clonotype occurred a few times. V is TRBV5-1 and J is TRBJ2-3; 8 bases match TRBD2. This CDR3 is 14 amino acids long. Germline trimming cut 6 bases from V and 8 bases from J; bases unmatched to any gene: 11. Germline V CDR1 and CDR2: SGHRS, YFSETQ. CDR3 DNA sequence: TGCGCCAGCAACGGGCCAGCGGGGGATACTACGCAGTATTTT. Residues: CASNGPAGDTTQYF.

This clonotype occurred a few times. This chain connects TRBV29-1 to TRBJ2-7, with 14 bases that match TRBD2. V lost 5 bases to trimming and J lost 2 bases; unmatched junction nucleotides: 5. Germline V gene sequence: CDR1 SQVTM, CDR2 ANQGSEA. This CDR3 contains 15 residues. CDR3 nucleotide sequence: TGCAGCGTTCCGGGACTAGCGGGGGAAGCCTACGAGCAGTACTTC. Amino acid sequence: CSVPGLAGEAYEQYF.

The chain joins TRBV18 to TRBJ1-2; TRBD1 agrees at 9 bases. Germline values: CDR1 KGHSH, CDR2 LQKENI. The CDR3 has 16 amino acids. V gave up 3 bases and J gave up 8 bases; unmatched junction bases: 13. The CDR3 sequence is CASSPIMGTGTKGYTF. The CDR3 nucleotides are TGTGCCAGCTCACCGATAATGGGGACAGGGACTAAGGGCTACACCTTC.

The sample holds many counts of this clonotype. The CDR3 DNA reads as TGTGCCACCAGTGATCCTAGCGGGGGAAACACCGGGGAGCTGTTTTTT. Translating it yields CATSDPSGGNTGELFF. This chain uses TRBV24-1 with TRBJ2-2; TRBD2 agrees at 10 bases. The ends lost 3 bases at V and 2 bases at J; junction bases unmatched: 2. CDR3 length: 16 amino acids. CDR1 and CDR2 from the germline V gene are KGHDR and SFDVKD.

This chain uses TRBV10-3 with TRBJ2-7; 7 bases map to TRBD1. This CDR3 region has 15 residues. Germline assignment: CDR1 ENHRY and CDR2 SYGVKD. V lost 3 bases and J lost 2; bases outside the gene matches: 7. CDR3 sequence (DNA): TGTGCCATCAGTGACCACAGGGGTCTAACCTACGAGCAGTACTTC. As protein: CAISDHRGLTYEQYF.

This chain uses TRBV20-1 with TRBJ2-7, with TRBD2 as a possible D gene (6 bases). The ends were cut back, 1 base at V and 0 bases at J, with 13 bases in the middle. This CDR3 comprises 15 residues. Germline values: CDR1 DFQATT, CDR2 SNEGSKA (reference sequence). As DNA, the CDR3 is TGCAGTGCTAGAGGAGGGGTGGGGGGCTCCTACGAGCAGTACTTC. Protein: CSARGGVGGSYEQYF.

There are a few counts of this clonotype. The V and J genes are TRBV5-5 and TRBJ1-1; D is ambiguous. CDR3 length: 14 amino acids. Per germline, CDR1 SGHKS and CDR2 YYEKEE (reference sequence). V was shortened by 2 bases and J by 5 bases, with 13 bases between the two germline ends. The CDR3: CASSFGDLGTEAFF. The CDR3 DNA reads TGTGCCAGCAGCTTTGGGGATTTGGGTACTGAAGCTTTCTTT.

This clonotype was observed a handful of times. The CDR3 loop is CASSTRDRKYEQYF. The CDR3 DNA is TGTGCCAGCAGCACCCGGGACAGGAAGTACGAGCAGTACTTC. This rearrangement joins TRBV13 to TRBJ2-7, with 8 nucleotides matching TRBD1. Germline lookup yields CDR1 PRHDT and CDR2 FYEKMQ (reference sequence). CDR3 size: 14 residues. Trimming removed 5 bases from V and 4 bases from J; junction bases left unmatched: 7. The whole variable domain, remainder taken from reference TRBV13 and TRBJ2-7, is AAGVIQSPRHLIKEKRETATLKCYPIPRHDTVYWYQQGPGQDPQFLISFYEKMQSDKGSIPDRFSAQQFSDYHSELNMSSLELGDSALYFCASSTRDRKYEQYFGPGTRLTVT.

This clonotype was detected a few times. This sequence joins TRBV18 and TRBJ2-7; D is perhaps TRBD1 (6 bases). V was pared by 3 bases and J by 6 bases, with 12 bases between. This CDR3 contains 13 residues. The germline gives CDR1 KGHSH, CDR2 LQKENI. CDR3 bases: TGTGCCAGCTCACCTAACAGGGAAGGCGAGCAGTACTTC. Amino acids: CASSPNREGEQYF.

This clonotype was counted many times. The CDR3 region is CASSFSGPTQAQYF. In nucleotides, the CDR3 is TGTGCCAGCAGTTTTTCCGGGCCTACTCAAGCGCAGTACTTC. The rearrangement links TRBV12-3 or TRBV12-4 to TRBJ2-7, with D unresolved. The CDR3 covers 14 residues. The V end was cut by 3 bases, the J end by 9 bases, with 18 bases between.

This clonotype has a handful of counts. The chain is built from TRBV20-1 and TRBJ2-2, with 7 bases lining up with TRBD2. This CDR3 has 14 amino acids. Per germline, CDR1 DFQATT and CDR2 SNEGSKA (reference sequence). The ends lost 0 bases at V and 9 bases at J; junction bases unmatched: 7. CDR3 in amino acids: CSARDSGRGRELFF. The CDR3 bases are TGCAGTGCTAGAGATTCCGGGCGGGGGAGGGAGCTGTTTTTT.